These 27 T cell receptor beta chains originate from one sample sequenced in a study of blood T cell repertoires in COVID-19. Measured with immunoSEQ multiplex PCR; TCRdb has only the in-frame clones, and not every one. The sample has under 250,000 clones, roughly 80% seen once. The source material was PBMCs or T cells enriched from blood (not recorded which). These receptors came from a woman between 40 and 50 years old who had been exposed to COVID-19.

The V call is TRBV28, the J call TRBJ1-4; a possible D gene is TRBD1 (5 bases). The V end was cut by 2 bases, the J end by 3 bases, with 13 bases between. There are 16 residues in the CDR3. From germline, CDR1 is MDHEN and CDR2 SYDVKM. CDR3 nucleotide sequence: TGTGCCAGCAGTTTAGGGGGGAGGGGAGCTAATGAAAAACTGTTTTTT. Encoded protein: CASSLGGRGANEKLFF. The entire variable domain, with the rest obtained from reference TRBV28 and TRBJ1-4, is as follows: DVKVTQSSRYLVKRTGEKVFLECVQDMDHENMFWYRQDPGLGLRLIYFSYDVKMKEKGDIPEGYSVSREKKERFSLILESASTNQTSMYLCASSLGGRGANEKLFFGSGTQLSVL.

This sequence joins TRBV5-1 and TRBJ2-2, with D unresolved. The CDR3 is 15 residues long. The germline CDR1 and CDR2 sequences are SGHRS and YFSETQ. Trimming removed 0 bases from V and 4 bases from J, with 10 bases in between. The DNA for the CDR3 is TGCGCCAGCAGCTTGGACCAGGTTGGCACCGGGGAGCTGTTTTTT. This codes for CASSLDQVGTGELFF. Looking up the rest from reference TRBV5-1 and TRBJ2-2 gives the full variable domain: KAGVTQTPRYLIKTRGQQVTLSCSPISGHRSVSWYQQTPGQGLQFLFEYFSETQRNKGNFPGRFSGRQFSNSRSEMNVSTLELGDSALYLCASSLDQVGTGELFFGEGSRLTVL.

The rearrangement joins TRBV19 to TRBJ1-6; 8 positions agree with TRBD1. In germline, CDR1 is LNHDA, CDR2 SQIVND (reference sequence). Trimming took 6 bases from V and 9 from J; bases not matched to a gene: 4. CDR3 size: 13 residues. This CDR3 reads CASRLTGGSPLHF. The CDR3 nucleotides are TGTGCCAGTAGATTAACAGGGGGTTCACCCCTCCACTTT.

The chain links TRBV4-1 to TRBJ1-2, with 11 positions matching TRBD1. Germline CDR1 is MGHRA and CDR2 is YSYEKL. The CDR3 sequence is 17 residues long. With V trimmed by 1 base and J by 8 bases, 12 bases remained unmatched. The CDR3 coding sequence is TGCGCCAGCAGCCAAGTGTTGAGGGACAGGGGGAAAGGCGGCTACACCTTC. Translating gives CASSQVLRDRGKGGYTF.

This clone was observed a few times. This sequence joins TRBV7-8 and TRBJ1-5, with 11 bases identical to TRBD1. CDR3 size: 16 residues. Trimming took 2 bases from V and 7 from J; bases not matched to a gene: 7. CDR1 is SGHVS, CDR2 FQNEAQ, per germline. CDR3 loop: CASSLPGTGGEQPQHF. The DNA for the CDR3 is TGTGCCAGCAGCTTACCTGGGACAGGGGGGGAGCAGCCCCAGCATTTT.

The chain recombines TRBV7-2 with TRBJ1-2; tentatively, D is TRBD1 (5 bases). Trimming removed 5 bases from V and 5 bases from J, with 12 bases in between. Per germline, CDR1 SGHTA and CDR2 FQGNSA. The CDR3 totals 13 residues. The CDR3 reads CASSKTDLYGYTF. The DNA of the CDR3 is TGTGCCAGCAGCAAGACAGATTTATATGGCTACACCTTC. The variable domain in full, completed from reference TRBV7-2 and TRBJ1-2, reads GAGVSQSPSNKVTEKGKDVELRCDPISGHTALYWYRQSLGQGLEFLIYFQGNSAPDKSGLPSDRFSAERTGGSVSTLTIQRTQQEDSAVYLCASSKTDLYGYTFGSGTRLTVV.

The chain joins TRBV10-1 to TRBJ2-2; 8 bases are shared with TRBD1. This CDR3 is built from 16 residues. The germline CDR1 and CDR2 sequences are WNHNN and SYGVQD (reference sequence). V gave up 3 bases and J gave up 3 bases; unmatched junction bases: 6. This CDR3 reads CASSERGQVDTGELFF. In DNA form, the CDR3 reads TGCGCCAGCAGTGAACGGGGACAGGTTGACACCGGGGAGCTGTTTTTT.

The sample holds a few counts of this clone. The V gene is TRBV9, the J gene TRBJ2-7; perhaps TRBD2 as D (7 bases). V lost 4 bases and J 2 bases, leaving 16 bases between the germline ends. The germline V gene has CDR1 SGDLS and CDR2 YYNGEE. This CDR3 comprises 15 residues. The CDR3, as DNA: TGTGCCAGCAGCTCGAGGGAGGGGGTGACCTACGAGCAGTACTTC. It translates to CASSSREGVTYEQYF. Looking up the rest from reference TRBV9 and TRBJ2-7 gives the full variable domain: DSGVTQTPKHLITATGQRVTLRCSPRSGDLSVYWYQQSLDQGLQFLIQYYNGEERAKGNILERFSAQQFPDLHSELNLSSLELGDSALYFCASSSREGVTYEQYFGPGTRLTVT.

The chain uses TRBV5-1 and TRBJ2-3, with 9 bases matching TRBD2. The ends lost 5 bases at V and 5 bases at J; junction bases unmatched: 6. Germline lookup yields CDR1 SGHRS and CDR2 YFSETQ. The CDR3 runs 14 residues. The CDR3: CASSLAGRGDTQYF. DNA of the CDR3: TGCGCCAGCAGTCTAGCGGGGCGTGGAGATACGCAGTATTTT.

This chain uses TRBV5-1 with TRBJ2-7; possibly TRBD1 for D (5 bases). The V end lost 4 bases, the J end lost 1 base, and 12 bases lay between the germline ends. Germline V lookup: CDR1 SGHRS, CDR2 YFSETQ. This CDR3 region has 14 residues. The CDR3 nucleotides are TGCGCCAGCAGCCTTACCGACAGTTCCTACGAGCAGTACTTC. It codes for CASSLTDSSYEQYF.

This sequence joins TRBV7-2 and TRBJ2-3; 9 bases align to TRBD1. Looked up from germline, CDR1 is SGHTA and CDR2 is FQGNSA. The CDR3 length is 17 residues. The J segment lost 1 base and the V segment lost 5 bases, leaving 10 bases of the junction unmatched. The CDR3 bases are TGTGCCAGCAGCCCCACTCCCAGGACAGGGGGCACAGATACGCAGTATTTT. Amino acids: CASSPTPRTGGTDTQYF.

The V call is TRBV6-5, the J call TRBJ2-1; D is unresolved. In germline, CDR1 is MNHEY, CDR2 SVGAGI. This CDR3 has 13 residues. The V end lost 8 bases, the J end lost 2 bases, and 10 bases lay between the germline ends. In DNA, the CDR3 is TGTGCCAGCTACCCTACTCCCTACAATGAGCAGTTCTTC. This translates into CASYPTPYNEQFF.

The CDR3 sequence is CASSLVGMTDTQYF. The DNA for the CDR3 is TGTGCCAGCAGCTTGGTGGGCATGACAGATACGCAGTATTTT. The chain is built from TRBV5-6 and TRBJ2-3; D gene unclear. The CDR3 covers 14 residues. V was clipped by 0 bases and J by 3 bases, with 8 bases between them. Per the germline V gene, CDR1 is SGHDT and CDR2 is YYEEEE.

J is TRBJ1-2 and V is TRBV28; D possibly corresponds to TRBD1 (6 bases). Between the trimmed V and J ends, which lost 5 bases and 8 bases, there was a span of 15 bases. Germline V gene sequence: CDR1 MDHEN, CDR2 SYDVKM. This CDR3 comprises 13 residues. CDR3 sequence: CASSQGQAWGYTF. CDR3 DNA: TGTGCCAGCAGTCAGGGACAAGCATGGGGCTACACCTTC.

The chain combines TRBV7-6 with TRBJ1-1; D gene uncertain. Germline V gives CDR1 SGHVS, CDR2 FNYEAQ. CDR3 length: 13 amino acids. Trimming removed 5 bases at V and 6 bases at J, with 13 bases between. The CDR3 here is CASSPIVRSEAFF. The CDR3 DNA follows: TGTGCCAGCAGCCCTATAGTACGGTCTGAAGCTTTCTTT.

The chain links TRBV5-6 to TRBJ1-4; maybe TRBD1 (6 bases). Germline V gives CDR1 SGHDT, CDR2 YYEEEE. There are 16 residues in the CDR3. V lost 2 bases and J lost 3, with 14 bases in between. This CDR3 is CASSLRTGRSNEKLFF. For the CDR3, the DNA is TGTGCCAGCAGCTTACGAACAGGGAGATCTAATGAAAAACTGTTTTTT. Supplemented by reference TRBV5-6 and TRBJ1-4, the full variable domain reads DAGVTQSPTHLIKTRGQQVTLRCSPKSGHDTVSWYQQALGQGPQFIFQYYEEEERQRGNFPDRFSGHQFPNYSSELNVNALLLGDSALYLCASSLRTGRSNEKLFFGSGTQLSVL.

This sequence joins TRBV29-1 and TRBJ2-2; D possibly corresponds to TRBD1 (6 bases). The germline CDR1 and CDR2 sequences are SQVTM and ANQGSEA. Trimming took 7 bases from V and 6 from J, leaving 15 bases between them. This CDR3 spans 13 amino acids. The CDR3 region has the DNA TGCAGCGCCTCGCAGGGGTCAGCCGGGGAGCTGTTTTTT. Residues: CSASQGSAGELFF.

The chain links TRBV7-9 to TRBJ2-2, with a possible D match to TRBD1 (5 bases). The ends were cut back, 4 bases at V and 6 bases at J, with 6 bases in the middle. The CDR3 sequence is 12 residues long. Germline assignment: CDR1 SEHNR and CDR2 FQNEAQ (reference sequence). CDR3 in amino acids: CASSSRAGELFF. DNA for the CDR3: TGTGCCAGCAGCTCCAGGGCCGGGGAGCTGTTTTTT.

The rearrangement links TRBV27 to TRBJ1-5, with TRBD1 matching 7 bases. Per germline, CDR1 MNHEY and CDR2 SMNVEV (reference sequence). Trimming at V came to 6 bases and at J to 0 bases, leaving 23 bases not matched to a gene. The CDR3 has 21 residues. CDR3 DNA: TGTGCCAGCAGCCTGACAGGGCTCGGGCCGAATTCGCCCTATAGCAATCAGCCCCAGCATTTT. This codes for CASSLTGLGPNSPYSNQPQHF.

Here the CDR3 DNA reads TGCGCCAGCAGCTCAGGCTACTCTGGGGCCAACGTCCTGACTTTC. Translation gives CASSSGYSGANVLTF. V is TRBV5-1 and J is TRBJ2-6; D is uncertain. The germline gives CDR1 SGHRS, CDR2 YFSETQ. V shed 3 bases and J shed 0 bases, with 7 bases lying between them. CDR3 length equals 15 residues. Full variable domain (outside the CDR3, taken from reference TRBV5-1 and TRBJ2-6): KAGVTQTPRYLIKTRGQQVTLSCSPISGHRSVSWYQQTPGQGLQFLFEYFSETQRNKGNFPGRFSGRQFSNSRSEMNVSTLELGDSALYLCASSSGYSGANVLTFGAGSRLTVL.

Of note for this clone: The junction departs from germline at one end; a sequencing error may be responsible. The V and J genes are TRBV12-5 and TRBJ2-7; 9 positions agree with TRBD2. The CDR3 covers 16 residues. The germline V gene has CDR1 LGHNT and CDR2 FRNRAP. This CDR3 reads CASGLVSLAGNYEQYF. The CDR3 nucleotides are TGTGCTAGTGGTTTGGTATCCCTAGCGGGGAACTACGAACAGTACTTC.

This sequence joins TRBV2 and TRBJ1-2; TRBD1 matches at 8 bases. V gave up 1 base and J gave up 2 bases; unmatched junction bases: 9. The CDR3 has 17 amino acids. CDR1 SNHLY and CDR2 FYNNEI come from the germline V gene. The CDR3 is CASSEGIGQGLNYGYTF. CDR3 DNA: TGTGCCAGCAGTGAAGGGATCGGACAGGGCCTGAACTATGGCTACACCTTC.

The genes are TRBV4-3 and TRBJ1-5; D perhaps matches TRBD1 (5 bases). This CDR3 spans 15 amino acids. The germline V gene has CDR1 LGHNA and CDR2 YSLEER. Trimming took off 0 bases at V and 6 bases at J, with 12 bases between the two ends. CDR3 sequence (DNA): TGCGCCAGCAGCCAAGATGCAGGGATGGGTCAGCCCCAGCATTTT. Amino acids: CASSQDAGMGQPQHF.

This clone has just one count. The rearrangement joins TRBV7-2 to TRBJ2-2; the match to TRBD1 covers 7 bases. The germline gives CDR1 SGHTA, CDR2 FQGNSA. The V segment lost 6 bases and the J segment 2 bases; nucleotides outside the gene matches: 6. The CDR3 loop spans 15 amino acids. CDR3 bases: TGTGCCAGCAGGGTGGACAGGAGAAACACCGGGGAGCTGTTTTTT. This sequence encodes CASRVDRRNTGELFF. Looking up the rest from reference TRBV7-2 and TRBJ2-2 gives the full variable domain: GAGVSQSPSNKVTEKGKDVELRCDPISGHTALYWYRQSLGQGLEFLIYFQGNSAPDKSGLPSDRFSAERTGGSVSTLTIQRTQQEDSAVYLCASRVDRRNTGELFFGEGSRLTVL.

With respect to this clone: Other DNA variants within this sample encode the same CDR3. DNA of the CDR3: TGTGCCAGCATGCTCCGACCCGGGACAGGAACGTATGGCTACACCTTC. Translating gives CASMLRPGTGTYGYTF. This chain links TRBV27 with TRBJ1-2, with 8 bases that match TRBD1. With V trimmed by 7 bases and J by 5 bases, 15 bases remained unmatched. Germline lookup yields CDR1 MNHEY and CDR2 SMNVEV (reference sequence). The CDR3 totals 16 residues.

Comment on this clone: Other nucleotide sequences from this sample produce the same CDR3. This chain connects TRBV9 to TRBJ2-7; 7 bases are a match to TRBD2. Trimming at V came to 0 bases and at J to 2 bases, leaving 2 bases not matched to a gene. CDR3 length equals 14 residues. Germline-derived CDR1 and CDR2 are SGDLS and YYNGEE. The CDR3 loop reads CASSVGGGTYEQYF. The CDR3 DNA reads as TGTGCCAGCAGCGTAGGCGGGGGTACCTACGAGCAGTACTTC.

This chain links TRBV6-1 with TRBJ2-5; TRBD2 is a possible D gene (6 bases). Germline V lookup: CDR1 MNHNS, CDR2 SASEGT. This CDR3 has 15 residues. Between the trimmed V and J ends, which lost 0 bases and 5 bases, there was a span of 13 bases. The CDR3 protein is CASSEARGSGETQYF. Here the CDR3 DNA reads TGTGCCAGCAGTGAAGCACGGGGGTCAGGTGAGACCCAGTACTTC.